Detailed here is one T cell receptor beta chain. Its antigen has not been determined. Per-base quality was not reported, and no clone a single base away is much larger than it. This sample was taken from a study of blood T cell repertoires in COVID-19 (dated by TCRdb to 2019 to 2021). General notes on the study: Collaborator samples came from the United States, Italy and Spain and covered acute and convalescent phases of COVID-19. The prospective study material was composed of cDNA or gDNA derived from T cells, B-cell-depleted T cells, or PBMCs. Deeply sampled blood TCRbeta repertoires from subjects exposed to, actively infected with, or recovered from COVID-19 were included in the dataset. A freely available public database, intended as a resource for researchers studying the immune response to SARS-CoV-2, is where the repertoires were released. The samples were drawn from the first 160 participants of the ongoing ImmuneRACE study and from 1,254 subjects provided by 6 global collaborators. Sample metadata almost always included a de-identified subject ID, COVID-19 status, age in years and sex. Where available, HLA class I and class II types were obtained from metadata supplied by the sample provider rather than from assay-based typing. The paper's findings and limits, for the study overall: Clinical and demographic metadata were provided uncurated, with the amount varying by source and participant.

Trimming costs V 2 bases and J 8 bases, and their ends lie 9 bases apart. Taken from cysteine to phenylalanine, the CDR3 has 13 residues. Only the CDR3 region is kept as DNA, spanning 39 bases read in frame from base 1. Via the germline V gene (reference sequence), CDR1 is LGHDT and CDR2 YNNKEL. The collaborating institutions used their own protocols to collect whole blood in K2EDTA tubes. For TCRbeta analysis, collaborator samples were shipped as frozen whole blood, as isolated PBMCs, or as DNA extracted from either sample type. TCRbeta CDR3 regions were amplified from genomic DNA using the immunoSEQ Assay, a bias-controlled multiplex PCR. The source study handled its data this way. Nucleated cell counts per sample were estimated from amplification of reference gene primers within the assay. To quantify the absolute abundance of each unique TCRbeta CDR3 rearrangement, sequence reads were collapsed and filtered. For each sample, productive Simpson clonality was calculated as the square root of Simpson's diversity index across productive rearrangements. TCRdb stores this immuneACCESS table with in-frame sequences only. Part of the clones is absent; in the studies checked, under half of the shortfall reflects unresolved V genes, and no reason is known for the rest. The V and J calls and clone size are taken from that table; D and trimming were inferred from the DNA. Within this sample are hundreds of thousands of clones, with 70% to 90% of them counted one time only. Around 6.9% of the sample goes to the ten largest clones.

The specimen was peripheral blood. Rearrangement joined TRBV3-1 (or the pseudogene TRBV3-2) to TRBJ2-2, with no reliable assignment of the D segment. The receptor comes from a human donor in a cohort sampled during active COVID-19. The CDR3 has the sequence CASSQLPEGELFF. The nucleotides read TGTGCCAGCAGCCAACTCCCGGAGGGGGAGCTGTTTTTT.